These T cell receptor beta chains were read from a single sample in a study of T-cell reconstitution after alpha-beta-depleted transplantation in children. TCRdb reprocessed the PCR reads with MiXCR, giving one entry per CDR3 protein. The table includes hundreds of thousands of distinct CDR3 sequences, around 9.1% detected once. The sequences come from PBMCs, collected before TCRalphabeta/CD19-depleted stem cell transplant. The receptors stem from a boy under three years old with acute myeloid leukemia, due to receive a stem cell transplant. Each CDR3 is given with its conserved first and last residue. The D gene is left open where the match is weak. Size is omitted from some rows. Given values are once, few, many or a class for expanded clones.

>TRBV28|TRBJ2-1|many|12|-
TGTGCCAGCAGTTACCTACACAATGAGCAGTTCTTC
CASSYLHNEQFF
>TRBV5-6|TRBJ2-1|many|16|-
TGTGCCAGCAGCATGCCCCACGGGACCAGGGGCAATGAGCAGTTCTTC
CASSMPHGTRGNEQFF
>TRBV29-1|TRBJ2-2|many|14|TRBD1
TGCAGCGTCGCGGGACAGGGGCGACACGGGGAGCTGTTTTTT
CSVAGQGRHGELFF
>TRBV2|TRBJ2-7|many|14|-
TGTGCCAGCAGGTTGAGCGGGGACACCTACGAGCAGTACTTC
CASRLSGDTYEQYF
>TRBV7-6|TRBJ1-3|many|15|-
TGTGCCAGCAGCTTAGGAGGAGTTCCTGGAAACACCATATATTTT
CASSLGGVPGNTIYF
>TRBV3-1|TRBJ2-3|many|14|TRBD2
TGTGCCAGCAGTCACCGAACTAGCGAAGATACGCAGTATTTT
CASSHRTSEDTQYF
>TRBV20-1|TRBJ2-1|few|15|-
TGCAGTGCTGTTCACGGGGCGAGACTTAGGGATGAGCAGTTCTTC
CSAVHGARLRDEQFF
>TRBV7-2|TRBJ1-3|-|16|-
TGTGCCAGCAGCTTAGAGGGAGGGGGGGGTGGAAACACCATATATTTT
CASSLEGGGGGNTIYF
>TRBV2|TRBJ1-4|many|15|-
TGTGCCAGCAGTGCCAATCCAGTCTGGGGTGGGAAACTGTTTTTT
CASSANPVWGGKLFF
>TRBV11-2|TRBJ2-3|-|15|-
TGTGCCAGCAGCTTAGATGTGGTTAGGCCAGATACGCAGTATTTT
CASSLDVVRPDTQYF
>TRBV28|TRBJ1-1|many|10|-
TGTGCCAGCAGTTTATGGAAGCTTTCCTTT
CASSLWKLSF
>TRBV28|TRBJ2-1|few|19|TRBD1
TGTGCCAGCAGTTCCCCGACAGGGAAAATATGGCGCTCCTACAATGAGCAGTTCTTC
CASSSPTGKIWRSYNEQFF
>TRBV18|TRBJ2-5|few|12|-
TGTGCCAGCTCACCAATCATAGAGACCCAGTACTTC
CASSPIIETQYF
>TRBV6-1|TRBJ1-2|many|18|TRBD1
TGTGCCAGCAGTGAAGCGGGTGGGGTGACAGGGGGCCTCTATGGCTACACCTTC
CASSEAGGVTGGLYGYTF
>TRBV5-1|TRBJ1-1|-|16|TRBD1
TGCGCCAGCAGCTTGCGGACAGGGGGCATGAACACTGAAGCTTTCTTT
CASSLRTGGMNTEAFF
>TRBV6-5|TRBJ2-3|-|14|TRBD2
TGTGCCAGCAGTTACTCTAGCGGGGGAGATACGCAGTATTTT
CASSYSSGGDTQYF
>TRBV6-5|TRBJ1-6|few|16|-
TGTGCCAGCAGTTGGGGTTCGGACGGGATTAGGTCACCCCTCCACTTT
CASSWGSDGIRSPLHF
>TRBV5-1|TRBJ2-3|many|15|-
TGCGCCAGCAGCTTGGCGTCTAGCGAGGGATATACGCAGTATTTT
CASSLASSEGYTQYF
>TRBV24-1|TRBJ2-5|-|14|TRBD1
TGTGCCACCAGTGAACCCGACAGGGTGGAGACCCAGTACTTC
CATSEPDRVETQYF
>TRBV29-1|TRBJ2-2|few|11|-
TGCAGCGTTGGACTAGCCGGGGAGCTGTTTTTT
CSVGLAGELFF
>TRBV24-1|TRBJ2-3|many|17|-
TGTGCCACCAGTGATCCTTTCGTACAGGGTTGGAAAGATACGCAGTATTTT
CATSDPFVQGWKDTQYF
>TRBV7-2|TRBJ2-4|many|15|-
TGTGCCAGCAGCTTTACCCCTGTGGCCAAAAACATTCAGTACTTC
CASSFTPVAKNIQYF
>TRBV7-9|TRBJ2-2|many|9|-
TGTGCCAGCAGCGGGGAGCTGTTTTTT
CASSGELFF
>TRBV7-2|TRBJ2-1|many|17|TRBD2
TGTGCCAGCAGCTTACCTCCGGGTGGCGGGAGTTCCAATGAGCAGTTCTTC
CASSLPPGGGSSNEQFF
>TRBV4-3|TRBJ2-1|medium-sized|17|TRBD2
TGCGCCAGCAGCCAAGATATCGGGACTAGCGGATACAATGAGCAGTTCTTC
CASSQDIGTSGYNEQFF
>TRBV4-3|TRBJ2-7|many|13|-
TGCGCCAGCAGCGCCCGTGACTCCTACGAGCAGTACTTC
CASSARDSYEQYF
>TRBV5-5|TRBJ2-7|many|15|-
TGTGCCAGCAGCTTGTCCAGGACAGCCGCCTACGAGCAGTACTTC
CASSLSRTAAYEQYF
>TRBV24-1|TRBJ2-3|many|15|-
TGTGCCACCAGTGATTTTGGGCAGGGACTAGATACGCAGTATTTT
CATSDFGQGLDTQYF
>TRBV6-5|TRBJ2-7|many|13|-
TGTGCCAGCAGTTACCATCTTAGTTACGAGCAGTACTTC
CASSYHLSYEQYF
>TRBV9|TRBJ2-5|many|15|-
TGTGCCAGCAGCGTAGGGGGCAGGGGCCCCAAGGAGCAGTACTTC
CASSVGGRGPKEQYF
>TRBV6-5|TRBJ2-5|-|18|-
TGTGCCAGCAGTTACTCGATAGGGAGAGAGAGGCCAGGGGAGACCCTGTACTTC
CASSYSIGRERPGETLYF
>TRBV24-1|TRBJ2-3|few|12|-
TGTGCCACCAGTGTCCCGGGGGATACGCAGTATTTT
CATSVPGDTQYF
>TRBV12-3/TRBV12-4|TRBJ2-7|many|13|-
TGTGCCAGCAGTTTATACAGGACCTACGAGCAGTACTTC
CASSLYRTYEQYF
>TRBV3-1|TRBJ2-2|-|15|-
TGTGCCAGCAGCCAAGGGCCGAGAGGGACCGGGGAGCTGTTTTTT
CASSQGPRGTGELFF
>TRBV12-3/TRBV12-4|TRBJ2-5|many|14|TRBD1
TGTGCCAGCAGTCCCCTCAGGGGGCTGGAGACCCAGTACTTC
CASSPLRGLETQYF
>TRBV10-2|TRBJ2-7|many|14|-
TGCGCCAGCAGTGAGTTGAGCGACACCTACGAGCAGTACTTC
CASSELSDTYEQYF
>TRBV12-2|TRBJ2-1|-|17|-
TGTGCAAGTCGCTTAGCTCAGCGGGAGGGCTCCTACAATGAGCAGTTCTTC
CASRLAQREGSYNEQFF
>TRBV12-3/TRBV12-4|TRBJ2-1|many|16|TRBD2
TGTGCCAGCAGTTTACGGACTAGCGGGACGTACAATGAGCAGTTCTTC
CASSLRTSGTYNEQFF
>TRBV18|TRBJ2-1|many|16|TRBD2
TGTGCCAGCTCACCACCCGGCGGGAGCTCCTACAATGAGCAGTTCTTC
CASSPPGGSSYNEQFF
>TRBV5-1|TRBJ2-7|many|15|TRBD1
TGCGCCAGCAGCTGGGCCCCTCAGGGGGCCTACGAGCAGTACTTC
CASSWAPQGAYEQYF
>TRBV4-3|TRBJ2-7|-|18|TRBD2
TGCGCCAGCAGCCAAGACCCCGGGCTAGCGGGAGGGCCATACGAGCAGTACTTC
CASSQDPGLAGGPYEQYF
>TRBV11-2|TRBJ2-1|-|17|TRBD2
TGTGCCAGCAGCTTACCCCTAGCGGGGGGGCTATACAATGAGCAGTTCTTC
CASSLPLAGGLYNEQFF
>TRBV29-1|TRBJ1-3|-|11|-
TGCAGCGCGGGGACAGGAAACACCATATATTTT
CSAGTGNTIYF
>TRBV7-9|TRBJ2-1|many|14|-
TGTGCCAGCAGCTGGGACTCCATGTTGGAAGAGCAGTTCTTC
CASSWDSMLEEQFF
>TRBV10-2|TRBJ2-7|many|13|-
TGCGCCAGCAGTGAGGTAGGAGCCTACGAGCAGTACTTC
CASSEVGAYEQYF
>TRBV6-5|TRBJ2-7|few|15|-
TGTGCCAGCAGTTACGAGGGGGGGGCCTCCTACGAGCAGTACTTC
CASSYEGGASYEQYF
>TRBV12-3/TRBV12-4|TRBJ2-5|many|16|-
TGTGCCAGCAGTTTAGCGCCGGTGAGTGGTCTGAAGACCCAGTACTTC
CASSLAPVSGLKTQYF
>TRBV5-5|TRBJ2-4|many|16|-
TGTGCCAGCAGCTTGCCCTGGGGGGAAGCCAAAAACATTCAGTACTTC
CASSLPWGEAKNIQYF
>TRBV5-1|TRBJ2-7|few|14|-
TGCGCCAGCAGCTCCTCATCAGGGATAAGGGAGCAGTACTTC
CASSSSSGIREQYF
>TRBV20-1|TRBJ2-1|many|11|-
TGCAGTGCTAGGACCGACGGCGAGCAGTTCTTC
CSARTDGEQFF
>TRBV5-1|TRBJ2-3|many|16|TRBD1
TGCGCCAGCAGCCTTTCGACAGGGCGGCTCACAGATACGCAGTATTTT
CASSLSTGRLTDTQYF
>TRBV12-3/TRBV12-4|TRBJ2-5|many|16|TRBD2
TGTGCCAGCAGTCCTCGGGGACTAGCGGGAGTCGAGACCCAGTACTTC
CASSPRGLAGVETQYF
>TRBV5-5|TRBJ2-3|many|15|TRBD2
TGTGCCAGCAGCTTGGGTAGCGGGGCCACAGATACGCAGTATTTT
CASSLGSGATDTQYF
>TRBV2|TRBJ1-6|many|15|-
TGTGCCAGCACCCTATCGGGCAGCTATAATTCACCCCTCCACTTT
CASTLSGSYNSPLHF
>TRBV5-6|TRBJ2-2|many|13|TRBD1
TGTGCCAGCAGCTTAACAGGGGGAGGGGAGCTGTTTTTT
CASSLTGGGELFF
>TRBV20-1|TRBJ2-1|few|15|TRBD2
TGCAGTGCTAGAGGTCGGCCTAGCGGGAGCAATGAGCAGTTCTTC
CSARGRPSGSNEQFF
>TRBV29-1|TRBJ2-1|many|14|TRBD1
TGCAGCGTTGGGGACAGGAGCTCCTACAATGAGCAGTTCTTC
CSVGDRSSYNEQFF
>TRBV6-1|TRBJ2-7|many|15|TRBD1
TGTGCCAGCAGACCCGGGACAGCGGTCTCCTACGAGCAGTACTTC
CASRPGTAVSYEQYF
>TRBV7-3|TRBJ2-2|many|15|-
TGTGCCAGCAGCCCTCTTCCCGGGAACACCGGGGAGCTGTTTTTT
CASSPLPGNTGELFF
>TRBV18|TRBJ2-3|-|12|-
TGTGCCAGCTCACACGGGGAAGATACGCAGTATTTT
CASSHGEDTQYF